The clone carrying this TCR beta chain appeared many times. The germline V gene encodes CDR1 MDHEN and CDR2 SYDVKM. The CDR3 has 17 residues. Trimming cost V 3 bases and J 9 bases, with 24 bases left between them. This sample is drawn from a study of CD8+ T cells in alopecia areata. RNA extraction and reverse transcription yielded cDNA as sequencing template. Only in-frame clones appear in the TCRdb table, and some are missing; sequencing was by immunoSEQ multiplex PCR. The sample consists of approximately 200,000 clones, 45% to 75% of them appearing once. Described treatment: oral pan-JAK inhibitor, 5-10 mg twice daily.

V and J are TRBV28 and TRBJ2-1, with D unresolved. This specimen consisted of CD4+ T cells sorted from blood, obtained at week 4, from a patient treated with tofacitinib. The TCR originated in a human donor with alopecia areata. The chain's CDR3 is CASSFSPRTVLSGEQFF. CDR3 sequence (DNA): TGTGCCAGCAGTTTCAGCCCCAGGACGGTACTTTCGGGTGAGCAGTTCTTC.